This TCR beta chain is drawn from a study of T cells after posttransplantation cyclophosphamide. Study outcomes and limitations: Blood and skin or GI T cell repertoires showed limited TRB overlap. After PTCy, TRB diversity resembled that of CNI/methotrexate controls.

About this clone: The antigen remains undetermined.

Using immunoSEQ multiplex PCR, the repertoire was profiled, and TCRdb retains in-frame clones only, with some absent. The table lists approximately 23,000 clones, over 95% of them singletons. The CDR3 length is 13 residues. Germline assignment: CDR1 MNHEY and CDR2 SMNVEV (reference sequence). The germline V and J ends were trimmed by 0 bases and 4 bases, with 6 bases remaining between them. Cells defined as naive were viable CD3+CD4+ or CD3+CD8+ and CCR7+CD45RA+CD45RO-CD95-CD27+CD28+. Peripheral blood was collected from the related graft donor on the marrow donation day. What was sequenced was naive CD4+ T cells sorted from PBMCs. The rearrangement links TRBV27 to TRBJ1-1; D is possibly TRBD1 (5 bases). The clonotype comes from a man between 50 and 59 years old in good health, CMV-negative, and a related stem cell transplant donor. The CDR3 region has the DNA TGTGCCAGCAGTTTATCGGGGGGCACTGAAGCTTTCTTT. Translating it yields CASSLSGGTEAFF.